Listed below are T cell receptor beta chains from one sample, sequenced in a study of blood T cells in healthy people across ages. A single record per CDR3 protein comes from TCRdb applying MiXCR to the 5' RACE reads. This table holds roughly 730,000 distinct CDR3 sequences, 56% found once. Source material: blood. Source of these receptors: a man aged 35 to 55 in good health. CDR3s include the opening cysteine and the closing phenylalanine or tryptophan. The D gene is left open where the match is weak. Clone size is stated in some rows and not others, as once, few, many or a class when expanded.

j_call v_call d_call clone_size cdr3_length cdr3_nt cdr3_aa
TRBJ2-3 TRBV3-1 . . 13 TGTGCCAGCAGCCAAGGTCCCCCAGATACGCAGTATTTT CASSQGPPDTQYF
TRBJ2-3 TRBV5-5 . . 16 TGTGCCAACACCACATCCCCTGGGCCATTCACGGATACGCAGTATTTT CANTTSPGPFTDTQYF
TRBJ2-5 TRBV12-3/TRBV12-4 . . 11 TGTGCCAGCAGACTTAGAGAGACCCAGTACTTC CASRLRETQYF
TRBJ2-5 TRBV29-1 TRBD2 . 14 TGCAGCGTTCAAGGGACTAGCGCGCAAGAGGCCCAGTACTTC CSVQGTSAQEAQYF
TRBJ2-4 TRBV7-2 . . 12 TGTGCCAGCAGCTTACATCAGGGCCCTAGGTACTTC CASSLHQGPRYF
TRBJ1-1 TRBV9 . . 18 TGTGCCAGCAGCGTAGCTGTCGGCAGAGCATTTATGAACACTGAAGCTTTCTTT CASSVAVGRAFMNTEAFF
TRBJ2-7 TRBV2 . . 13 TGTGCCAGCAGCCCAAGGGAGGGGGGGAAGCAGTACTTC CASSPREGGKQYF
TRBJ1-5 TRBV20-1 . . 14 TGCAGTGCTAGAGGTGCGCGGGGCAATCAGCCCCAGCATTTT CSARGARGNQPQHF
TRBJ2-7 TRBV12-3/TRBV12-4 TRBD2 . 17 TGTGCCAGCAGTTTACGGCTGGGACTAGCGGGAGGCTACGAGCAGTACTTC CASSLRLGLAGGYEQYF
TRBJ2-5 TRBV5-5 . . 13 TGTGCCAGCAGCTTTATGGTTCAGGAGACCCAGTACTTC CASSFMVQETQYF
TRBJ2-5 TRBV7-9 . . 17 TGTGCCAGCAGCTTATCTCATCGGCCAGGGGCCCTCAATGAGCAGTACTTC CASSLSHRPGALNEQYF
TRBJ2-7 TRBV14 . . 15 TGTGCCAGCAGCCAAGCACGGGTAAGATCCTACGAGCAGTACTTC CASSQARVRSYEQYF
TRBJ2-1 TRBV29-1 . few 15 TGCAGCGTTGAAGGTTCGGGGTTCCGGTACAATGAGCAGTTCTTC CSVEGSGFRYNEQFF
TRBJ2-7 TRBV7-9 TRBD1 few 16 TGTGCCAGCAGCCCCACCCAAAGGCAGGGGGCCTACGAGCAGTACTTC CASSPTQRQGAYEQYF
TRBJ2-3 TRBV5-1 TRBD1 . 15 TGCGCCAGCAGCTTGTCTGGGGGACAGACAGATACGCAGTATTTT CASSLSGGQTDTQYF
TRBJ1-1 TRBV7-2 . . 14 TGTGCCAGCAGCTTAAGTTCCGGGAACACTGAAGCTTTCTTT CASSLSSGNTEAFF
TRBJ1-5 TRBV5-5 . . 14 TGTGCCAGCAGCTGGGAGGGTAGCAATCAGCCCCAGCATTTT CASSWEGSNQPQHF
TRBJ2-1 TRBV3-1 . . 16 TGTGCCAGCAGCCAAGATTTCCGGACACCATACAATGAGCAGTTCTTC CASSQDFRTPYNEQFF
TRBJ2-7 TRBV29-1 TRBD2 . 14 TGCAGCGTTGTGTCCGGGACTAAATACTACGAGCAGTACTTC CSVVSGTKYYEQYF
TRBJ2-1 TRBV29-1 . . 14 TGCAGCGTTGAAGGTCTTGGGGGAGACAATGAGCAGTTCTTC CSVEGLGGDNEQFF
TRBJ2-4 TRBV13 TRBD1 . 16 TGTGCCAGCAGCGCGACGCGGACAGGGTTTCAAAACATTCAGTACTTC CASSATRTGFQNIQYF
TRBJ2-3 TRBV7-2 TRBD1 many 13 TGTGCCAGCAGCCTACAGGGGGCAGATACGCAGTATTTT CASSLQGADTQYF
TRBJ2-7 TRBV27 . . 16 TGTGCCAGCACTGCCTTGGACAGACTAAAGAGGTACGAGCAGTACTTC CASTALDRLKRYEQYF
TRBJ2-7 TRBV7-2 TRBD1 once 14 TGTGCCAGCAGCCCGCGACAGGGACACTACGAGCAGTACTTC CASSPRQGHYEQYF
TRBJ2-1 TRBV27 TRBD2 . 13 TGTGCCAGCGGGGGACTAGCAGACAATGAGCAGTTCTTC CASGGLADNEQFF
TRBJ2-3 TRBV5-1 TRBD1 many 14 TGCGCCAGCAGCTGGGGACAGGGGGGAGATACGCAGTATTTT CASSWGQGGDTQYF
TRBJ1-5 TRBV18 . . 15 TGTGCCAGCTCGCTCTCACAGGGAAGGAATCAGCCCCAGCATTTT CASSLSQGRNQPQHF
TRBJ1-2 TRBV21-1 . . 19 TGTGCCAGCAGCGGCGTATTCGGGGGTCAGGCCCTCTGTCACTATGGCTACACCTTC CASSGVFGGQALCHYGYTF
TRBJ2-2 TRBV28 . . 15 TGTGCCAGCAGTTTGCAGGGGTGGTACACCGGGGAGCTGTTTTTT CASSLQGWYTGELFF
TRBJ2-1 TRBV7-2 . . 12 TGTGCCAGCAGCTTAGCGGGTTATGAGCAGTTCTTC CASSLAGYEQFF
TRBJ2-3 TRBV7-2 . . 16 TGTGCCAGCAGCCTGCTTGGGGTGGCAGGCACAGATACGCAGTATTTT CASSLLGVAGTDTQYF
TRBJ2-5 TRBV2 . . 13 TGTGCCAGCAGGAAGGACACTTTAGGGGAGCAGTACTTC CASRKDTLGEQYF
TRBJ2-1 TRBV3-1 . . 17 TGTGCCAGCAGCCAAGATAACGGATTCACCGATGACAATGAGCAGTTCTTC CASSQDNGFTDDNEQFF
TRBJ2-7 TRBV3-1 . . 15 TGTGCCAGCAGCCCTTTGAGGAGGTCGAACTACGAGCAGTACTTC CASSPLRRSNYEQYF
TRBJ2-7 TRBV7-2 TRBD1 few 15 TGTGCCAGCAGCTTAGCTCCGGACAGGGTCTACGAGCAGTACTTC CASSLAPDRVYEQYF
TRBJ2-3 TRBV10-3 . few 14 TGTGCCACCAAGTACGGGGAACGCGCAGATACGCAGTATTTT CATKYGERADTQYF
TRBJ2-6 TRBV24-1 TRBD1 few 20 TGTGCCACCAGTCCCCGGGACAGGGGGCGAGTTTTGAGTGGGGCCAACGTCCTGACTTTC CATSPRDRGRVLSGANVLTF
TRBJ1-6 TRBV12-3/TRBV12-4 TRBD1 few 15 TGTGCCAGCAGTTTGGGACAGGGAGGTTCGACCCCCCTCCACTTT CASSLGQGGSTPLHF
TRBJ2-3 TRBV6-5 . . 14 TGTGCCAGCACCTTACGTGGGTCAACAGATACGCAGTATTTT CASTLRGSTDTQYF
TRBJ1-4 TRBV27 . . 14 TGTACCAGCAGGGCACCGACAGTGAATGAAAAACTGTTTTTT CTSRAPTVNEKLFF
TRBJ1-5 TRBV6-2/TRBV6-3 . . 12 TGTGCCAGCAGTTACGATAATCAGCCCCAGCATTTT CASSYDNQPQHF